This T cell receptor beta chain is from a study of T cell responses to AZD1222 COVID-19 vaccine. The assay was immunoSEQ multiplex PCR, and TCRdb's table has in-frame clones only and misses some. The sample lists tens of thousands of clones, 80% to 90% occurring once. Study results and limitations: The donors showed a predominance of white British ancestry and of females, with possible underestimation of clonal diversity. Regions left unmutated in variants are reportedly the target of nearly half of spike-specific TCRs.

The germline V gene has CDR1 SGHRS and CDR2 YFSETQ. Trimming stripped 2 bases from V and 1 base from J, with 15 bases between. The CDR3 has 16 amino acids. Details on this clone: What it binds is not known.

The clonotype was recovered from an adult who received the AZD1222 COVID-19 vaccine. The input for sequencing was peripheral blood, taken 28 days after the second AZD1222 dose. The V call is TRBV5-1, the J call TRBJ1-1, with a tentative D call TRBD1 (6 bases). The CDR3 bases are TGCGCCAGCAGCTTCCAGGGGAGGACAGCGAACACTGAAGCTTTCTTT. Translation: CASSFQGRTANTEAFF.